This T cell receptor (beta chain) was sequenced in a study of graft-versus-host responses after intestinal transplantation. TCRdb's table, derived via immunoSEQ multiplex PCR, lists solely in-frame clones and lacks some. The sample consists of about 57,000 clones, approximately 90% of them appearing once. The CDR3 extends over 16 amino acids. After removal of 6 bases from V and 4 bases from J, the junction contained 15 bases not matched to a gene. Concerning this clone: Its cognate antigen is unknown.

Points from the study as a whole: The recipient marrow held GvH clones, and some of them showed up first in ileum or blood.

The chain recombines TRBV23-1 with TRBJ2-7, with 7 bases that match TRBD1. TRBV23-1 is annotated as an ORF whose role is uncertain. The receptor's source is a human patient who received an intestinal transplant, so some T cells may come from the graft donor. Material: PBMCs, obtained 26 days after transplant. DNA for the CDR3: TGCGCCAGCAGCCAACCCAGACAGGGCAAGCGGTACGAGCAGTACTTC. It specifies CASSQPRQGKRYEQYF.